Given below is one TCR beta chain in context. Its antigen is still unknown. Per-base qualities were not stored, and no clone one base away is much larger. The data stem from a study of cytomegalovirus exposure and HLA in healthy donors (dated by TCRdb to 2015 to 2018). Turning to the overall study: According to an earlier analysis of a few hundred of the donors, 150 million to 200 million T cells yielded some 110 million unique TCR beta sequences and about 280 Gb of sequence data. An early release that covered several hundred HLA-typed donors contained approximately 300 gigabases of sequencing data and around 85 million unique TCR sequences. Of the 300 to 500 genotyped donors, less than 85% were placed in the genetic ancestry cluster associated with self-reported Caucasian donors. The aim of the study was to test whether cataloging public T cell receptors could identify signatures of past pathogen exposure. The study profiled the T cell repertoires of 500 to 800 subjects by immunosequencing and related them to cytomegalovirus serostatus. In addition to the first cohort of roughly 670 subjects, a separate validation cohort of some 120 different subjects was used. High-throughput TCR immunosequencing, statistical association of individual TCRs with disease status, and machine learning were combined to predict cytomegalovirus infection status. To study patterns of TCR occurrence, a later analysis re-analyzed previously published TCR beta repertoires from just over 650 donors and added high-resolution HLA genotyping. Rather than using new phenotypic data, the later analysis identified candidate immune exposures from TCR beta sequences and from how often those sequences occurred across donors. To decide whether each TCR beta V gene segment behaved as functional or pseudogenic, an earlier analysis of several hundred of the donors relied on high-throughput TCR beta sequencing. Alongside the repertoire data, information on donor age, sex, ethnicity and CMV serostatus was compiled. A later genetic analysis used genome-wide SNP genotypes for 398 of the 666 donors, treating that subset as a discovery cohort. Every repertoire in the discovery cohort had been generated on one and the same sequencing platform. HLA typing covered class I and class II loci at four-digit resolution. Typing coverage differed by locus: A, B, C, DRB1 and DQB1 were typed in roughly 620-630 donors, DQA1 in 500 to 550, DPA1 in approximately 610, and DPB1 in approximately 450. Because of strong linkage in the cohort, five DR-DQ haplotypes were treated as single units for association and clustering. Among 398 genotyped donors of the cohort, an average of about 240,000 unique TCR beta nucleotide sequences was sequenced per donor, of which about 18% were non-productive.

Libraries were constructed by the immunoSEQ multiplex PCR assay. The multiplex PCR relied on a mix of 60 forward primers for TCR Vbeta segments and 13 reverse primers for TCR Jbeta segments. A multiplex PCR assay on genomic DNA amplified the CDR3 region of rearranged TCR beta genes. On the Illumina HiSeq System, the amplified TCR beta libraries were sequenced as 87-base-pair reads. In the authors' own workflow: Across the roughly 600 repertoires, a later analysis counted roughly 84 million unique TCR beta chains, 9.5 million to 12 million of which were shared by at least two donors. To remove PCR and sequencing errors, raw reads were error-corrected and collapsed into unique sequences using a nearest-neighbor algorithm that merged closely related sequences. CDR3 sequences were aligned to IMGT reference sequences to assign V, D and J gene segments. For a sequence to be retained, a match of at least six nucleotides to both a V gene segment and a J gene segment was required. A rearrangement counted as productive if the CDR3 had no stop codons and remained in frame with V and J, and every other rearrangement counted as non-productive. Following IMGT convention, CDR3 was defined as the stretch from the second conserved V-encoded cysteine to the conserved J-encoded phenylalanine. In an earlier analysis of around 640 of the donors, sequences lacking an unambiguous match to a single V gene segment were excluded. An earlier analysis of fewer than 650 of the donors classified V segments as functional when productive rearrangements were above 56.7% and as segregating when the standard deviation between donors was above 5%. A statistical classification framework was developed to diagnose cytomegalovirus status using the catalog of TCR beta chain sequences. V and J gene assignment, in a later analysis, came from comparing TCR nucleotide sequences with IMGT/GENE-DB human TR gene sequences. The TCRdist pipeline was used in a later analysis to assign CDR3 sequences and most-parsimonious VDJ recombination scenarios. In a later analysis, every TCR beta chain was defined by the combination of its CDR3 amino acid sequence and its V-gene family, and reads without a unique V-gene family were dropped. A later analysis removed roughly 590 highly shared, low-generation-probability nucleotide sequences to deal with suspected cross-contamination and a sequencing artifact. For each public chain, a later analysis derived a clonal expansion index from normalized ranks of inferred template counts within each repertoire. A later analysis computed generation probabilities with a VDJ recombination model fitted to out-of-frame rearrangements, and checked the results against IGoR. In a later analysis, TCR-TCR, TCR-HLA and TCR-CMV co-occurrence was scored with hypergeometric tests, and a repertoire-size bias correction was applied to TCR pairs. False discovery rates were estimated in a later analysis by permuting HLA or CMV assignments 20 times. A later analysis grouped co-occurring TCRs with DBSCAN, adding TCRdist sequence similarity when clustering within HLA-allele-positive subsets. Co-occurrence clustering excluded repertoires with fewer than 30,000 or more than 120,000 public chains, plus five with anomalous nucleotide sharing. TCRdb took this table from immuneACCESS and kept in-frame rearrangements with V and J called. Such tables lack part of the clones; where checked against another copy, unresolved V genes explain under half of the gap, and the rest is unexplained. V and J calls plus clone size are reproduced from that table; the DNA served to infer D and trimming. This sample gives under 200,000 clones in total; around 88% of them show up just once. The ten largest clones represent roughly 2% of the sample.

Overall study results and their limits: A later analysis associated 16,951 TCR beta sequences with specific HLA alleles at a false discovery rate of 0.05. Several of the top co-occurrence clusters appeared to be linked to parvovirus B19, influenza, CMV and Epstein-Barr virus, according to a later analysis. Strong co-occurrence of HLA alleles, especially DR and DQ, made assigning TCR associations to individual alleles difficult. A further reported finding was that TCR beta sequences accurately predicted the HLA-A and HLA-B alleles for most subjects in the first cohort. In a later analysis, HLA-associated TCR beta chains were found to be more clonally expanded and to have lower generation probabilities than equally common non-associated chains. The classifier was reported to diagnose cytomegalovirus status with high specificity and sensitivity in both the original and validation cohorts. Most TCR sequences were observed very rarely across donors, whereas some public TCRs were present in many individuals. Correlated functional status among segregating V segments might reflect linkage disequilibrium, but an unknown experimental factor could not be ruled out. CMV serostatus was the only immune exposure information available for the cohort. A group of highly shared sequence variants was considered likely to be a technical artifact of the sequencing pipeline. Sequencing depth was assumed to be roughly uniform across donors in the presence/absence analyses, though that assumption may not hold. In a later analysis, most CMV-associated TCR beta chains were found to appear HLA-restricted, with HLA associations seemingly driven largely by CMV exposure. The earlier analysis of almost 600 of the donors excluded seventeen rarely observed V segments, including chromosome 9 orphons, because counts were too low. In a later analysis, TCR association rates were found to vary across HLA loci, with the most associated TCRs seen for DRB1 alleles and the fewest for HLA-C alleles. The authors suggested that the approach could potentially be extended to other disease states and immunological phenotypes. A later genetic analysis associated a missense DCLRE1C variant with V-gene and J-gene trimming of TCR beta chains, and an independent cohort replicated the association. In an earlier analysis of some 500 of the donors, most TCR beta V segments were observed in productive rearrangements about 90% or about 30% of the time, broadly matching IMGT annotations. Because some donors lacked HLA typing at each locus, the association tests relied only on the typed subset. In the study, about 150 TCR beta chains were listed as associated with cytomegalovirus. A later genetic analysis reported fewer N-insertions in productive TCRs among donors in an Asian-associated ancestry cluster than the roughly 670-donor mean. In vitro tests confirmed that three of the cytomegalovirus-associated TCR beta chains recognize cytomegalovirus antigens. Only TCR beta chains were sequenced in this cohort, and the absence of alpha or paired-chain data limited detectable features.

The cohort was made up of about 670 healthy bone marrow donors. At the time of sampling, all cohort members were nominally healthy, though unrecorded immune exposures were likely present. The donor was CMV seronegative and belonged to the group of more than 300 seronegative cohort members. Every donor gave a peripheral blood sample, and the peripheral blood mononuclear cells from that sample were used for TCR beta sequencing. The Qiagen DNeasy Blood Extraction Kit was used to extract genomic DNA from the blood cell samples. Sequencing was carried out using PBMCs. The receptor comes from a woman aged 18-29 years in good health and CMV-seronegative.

DNA sequence: TGTGCCAGCAGTTCCCACTCTTTCACTGAAGCTTTCTTT. This yields the protein CASSSHSFTEAFF. The chain was built from TRBV28 and TRBJ1-1, with no D gene named confidently. CDR1 MDHEN and CDR2 SYDVKM are derived from the germline V gene. Relative to germline, V is 4 bases shorter and J is 4 bases shorter, with 10 bases between their ends. The CDR3 covers 13 residues, taking in both the cysteine and the phenylalanine. Kept here is only the CDR3 DNA, which spans 39 bases and is read in frame from base 1.